What follows describes a single T cell receptor beta chain. The sample comes from a study of blood T cell repertoires in COVID-19. Overall study: Acute and convalescent COVID-19 samples came from the United States, Italy and Spain. Sample material is recorded as cDNA or gDNA derived from T cells, B-cell-depleted T cells, or PBMCs.

The germline CDR1 and CDR2 sequences are SGHVS and FNYEAQ. The CDR3 is 14 residues long. J lost 3 bases, V lost 4 bases, and 3 bases had no gene match. Authors' data handling: Researchers report that nucleated cell counts were estimated from reference gene primer amplification. Using immunoSEQ multiplex PCR, the repertoire was profiled, and TCRdb retains in-frame clones only, with some absent. V and J calls and clone size are those listed in that table; D and trimming were worked out from the DNA. The data contain some 520,000 clones, 89% of them singletons. The TCR sequence derives from a man between 18 and 35 years old with COVID-19, enrolled during active disease. Material for sequencing was peripheral blood. This chain links TRBV7-6 with TRBJ2-7; TRBD1 aligns across 10 bases. This chain's CDR3 is CASSSGTGDYEQYF. The DNA of the CDR3 is TGTGCCAGCAGCTCTGGGACAGGGGACTACGAGCAGTACTTC. The full variable domain, in which reference TRBV7-6 and TRBJ2-7 provide the parts outside the CDR3, is GAGVSQSPRYKVTKRGQDVALRCDPISGHVSLYWYRQALGQGPEFLTYFNYEAQQDKSGLPNDRFSAERPEGSISTLTIQRTEQRDSAMYRCASSSGTGDYEQYFGPGTRLTVT.